The following is a T cell receptor beta chain sequence with its context. This sample stems from a study of immune characterization of retroperitoneal liposarcoma. From germline, CDR1 is MGHDK and CDR2 SYGVNS. The CDR3 length is 14 residues. The V segment lost 3 bases and the J segment 10 bases; nucleotides outside the gene matches: 9. TCRdb re-derived calls from the PCR reads in MiXCR, one entry per CDR3 protein. The table includes some 4,300 distinct CDR3 sequences, around 35% detected once. This chain links TRBV25-1 with TRBJ2-1; TRBD1 agrees at 7 bases. The clonotype was recovered from a male donor with retroperitoneal liposarcoma. Sequencing was performed on tumor tissue. CDR3 nucleotides: TGTGCCAGCAGTGAGCCGGGACAGCCCTACGAGCAGTTCTTC. This codes for CASSEPGQPYEQFF.